This T cell receptor beta chain was retrieved from a study of CD8+CD57+ T cells in acquired aplastic anemia. Genomic DNA provided the template from which TCR beta VDJ and CDR3 profiles were obtained. Each CDR3 protein gets one entry after TCRdb re-called the reads with MiXCR. The sample shows over 150,000 distinct CDR3 sequences, about three fifths of them seen only once. Sequencing involved patients with CD8+CD57+ cell expansion previously shown by flow cytometry. Germline values: CDR1 SGHNT, CDR2 YYREEE (reference sequence). V was pared by 6 bases and J by 3 bases, with 7 bases of the junction left unmatched. This CDR3 is built from 15 residues. This clonotype was recorded once.

The material sequenced was sorted CD4+, CD8+, or CD8+CD57+ T cells (not recorded which) from PBMCs. The rearrangement joins TRBV5-4 to TRBJ2-3; TRBD2 matches at 10 bases. The source of this sequence is a human donor with aplastic anemia. CDR3 DNA: TGTGCCAGCAAAGCTAGCGGGAGTGGGACAGATACGCAGTATTTT. This codes for CASKASGSGTDTQYF. Based on the CDR3 plus reference TRBV5-4 and TRBJ2-3, the full variable domain is ETGVTQSPTHLIKTRGQQVTLRCSSQSGHNTVSWYQQALGQGPQFIFQYYREEENGRGNFPPRFSGLQFPNYSSELNVNALELDDSALYLCASKASGSGTDTQYFGPGTRLTVL.